Each of the 13 T cell receptor beta chains below was sequenced from the same sample in a study of cytomegalovirus exposure and HLA in healthy donors (TCRdb year 2017). Libraries came from the immunoSEQ multiplex PCR assay. For the multiplex PCR, a mixture combining 60 forward primers for TCR Vbeta segments and 13 reverse primers for TCR Jbeta segments was used. Held by TCRdb, this immuneACCESS table contains in-frame sequences only and omits some clones. Under half of the omission traces to an unresolved V gene where checked; the cause of the rest is unknown. Within this sample are 80,000 to 100,000 clones, with 77% of them counted one time only. Under 8% of the sample is taken by the ten largest. Source material: PBMCs. The receptors originated from a man aged 50 to 59 in good health and CMV-seropositive.

A note on this clone: At one end the junction does not follow the germline gene, possibly because of a read error. J is TRBJ1-5 and V is TRBV5-1, with D unclear. Germline V CDR1 and CDR2: SGHRS, YFSETQ. This CDR3 is built from 15 residues. DNA for the CDR3: TGCGCCAGCAGCCCCGGTATAGTGGGCAATCAGCCCCAGAATTTT. It specifies CASSPGIVGNQPQNF.

V and J are TRBV29-1 and TRBJ1-1, with D tentatively TRBD1 (5 bases). Trimming pared 8 bases from V and 5 bases from J, leaving 18 bases between. Germline V lookup: CDR1 SQVTM, CDR2 ANQGSEA. The CDR3 contains 13 residues. The CDR3 loop is CSSYLRGGTEAFF. The CDR3 bases are TGCAGCTCTTATTTAAGGGGCGGAACTGAAGCTTTCTTT. Complete variable domain (other parts from reference TRBV29-1 and TRBJ1-1): SAVISQKPSRDICQRGTSLTIQCQVDSQVTMMFWYRQQPGQSLTLIATANQGSEATYESGFVIDKFPISRPNLTFSTLTVSNMSPEDSSIYLCSSYLRGGTEAFFGQGTRLTVV.

The chain carries TRBV5-1 and TRBJ2-1; D remains unclear. The CDR3 has 12 residues. The germline V gene has CDR1 SGHRS and CDR2 YFSETQ. The V gene lost 0 bases and the J gene lost 7 bases, with 5 bases spanning the gap. CDR3 nucleotides: TGCGCCAGCAGCTTGGAGCTGAATGAGCAGTTCTTC. Amino acid sequence: CASSLELNEQFF.

The rearrangement links TRBV29-1 to TRBJ1-5, with D possibly being TRBD1 (6 bases). The CDR3 sequence is 14 residues long. V was clipped by 3 bases and J by 4 bases, with 13 bases between them. CDR1 and CDR2 (germline): SQVTM, ANQGSEA. CDR3 in amino acids: CSVEVGGGNQPQHF. In DNA, the CDR3 is TGCAGCGTTGAGGTTGGGGGCGGGAATCAGCCCCAGCATTTT. The full variable domain, in which reference TRBV29-1 and TRBJ1-5 provide the parts outside the CDR3, is SAVISQKPSRDICQRGTSLTIQCQVDSQVTMMFWYRQQPGQSLTLIATANQGSEATYESGFVIDKFPISRPNLTFSTLTVSNMSPEDSSIYLCSVEVGGGNQPQHFGDGTRLSIL.

This clone was counted a single time. This sequence joins TRBV18 and TRBJ1-1; possible D gene TRBD1, 6 bases. The germline gives CDR1 KGHSH, CDR2 LQKENI. The CDR3 is 16 amino acids. V lost 0 bases, J lost 0 bases, and 11 bases lay in between. As DNA, the CDR3 is TGTGCCAGCTCACCACCGGCGAACAGGGTGAACACTGAAGCTTTCTTT. This gives the protein CASSPPANRVNTEAFF.

Only a few counts were recorded for this clone. V is TRBV10-3 and J is TRBJ1-4, with TRBD1 identical over 8 bases. J gave up 1 base and V 5 bases, and 0 bases lay outside the gene matches. The CDR3 runs 14 residues. The germline CDR1 and CDR2 sequences are ENHRY and SYGVKD. CDR3 sequence reads: CAISTGGTNEKLFF. As DNA, the CDR3 is TGTGCCATCAGTACAGGGGGAACTAATGAAAAACTGTTTTTT.

The chain recombines TRBV6-1 with TRBJ2-1, with a possible D match to TRBD1 (6 bases). The germline CDR1 and CDR2 sequences are MNHNS and SASEGT. Trimming took off 2 bases at V and 3 bases at J, with 11 bases between the two ends. The CDR3 length is 15 residues. DNA of the CDR3: TGTGCCAGCAGTGAAAAGTGGACAGACTACAATGAGCAGTTCTTC. It yields the protein CASSEKWTDYNEQFF.

The rearrangement uses TRBV4-3 and TRBJ2-2; possibly TRBD2 for D (5 bases). V gave up 1 base and J gave up 0 bases, with 15 bases separating them. Germline loops: CDR1 LGHNA, CDR2 YSLEER. This CDR3 has 18 amino acids. The CDR3 bases are TGCGCCAGCAGCCAAGCTTGGTACGGGATCGCGAACACCGGGGAGCTGTTTTTT. Its protein product is CASSQAWYGIANTGELFF.

Worth noting for this clone: An end of the junction differs from the germline gene, which may be a read error. V usage is TRBV6-5 and J usage is TRBJ1-2; 9 bases fit TRBD1. This CDR3 contains 14 residues. Germline lookup yields CDR1 MNHEY and CDR2 SVGAGI. The DNA of the CDR3 is TGTGCCAGCAGTTACTCTGACAGGGGGGATGGCTACCCCTTC. Its translation is CASSYSDRGDGYPF.

The chain has TRBV4-3 and TRBJ2-7, with 8 positions matching TRBD1. J gave up 1 base and V 3 bases, and 8 bases lay outside the gene matches. CDR3 length: 16 amino acids. Germline lookup yields CDR1 LGHNA and CDR2 YSLEER. The CDR3 DNA sequence: TGCGCCAGCAGCCAGGAGACCGGGACAGGATCCTACGAGCAGTACTTC. This sequence encodes CASSQETGTGSYEQYF.

The CDR3 is CASTLRPGQGPYEQYF. In DNA, the CDR3 is TGTGCCAGCACCCTGAGACCGGGACAGGGGCCCTACGAGCAGTACTTC. The chain combines TRBV9 with TRBJ2-7; 10 bases agree with TRBD1. V gave up 6 bases and J gave up 2 bases; unmatched junction bases: 11. Germline V CDR1 and CDR2: SGDLS, YYNGEE. There are 16 residues in the CDR3.

The V gene is TRBV2, the J gene TRBJ2-1; D is possibly TRBD2 (5 bases). Looked up from germline, CDR1 is SNHLY and CDR2 is FYNNEI. This CDR3 spans 14 amino acids. Trimming left V 2 bases short and J 1 base short, with 6 bases between. CDR3 nucleotide sequence: TGTGCCAGCAGTGAAACTAGATCCTACAATGAGCAGTTCTTC. The encoded protein is CASSETRSYNEQFF.

The J gene is TRBJ2-1, the V gene TRBV4-2; D unclear. The CDR3 runs 14 residues. Germline loops: CDR1 LGHNA, CDR2 YNFKEQ. The V end was cut by 7 bases, the J end by 3 bases, with 13 bases between. DNA for the CDR3: TGTGCCAGCACCCCAGAGGAGCGCTACAATGAGCAGTTCTTC. Translated, it gives CASTPEERYNEQFF.